The T cell receptor (beta chain) described here comes from a study of blood T cell repertoires in COVID-19. Turning to the study itself: Acute-phase and convalescent COVID-19 samples originated in the United States, Italy and Spain.

The CDR3 contains 13 residues. V was shortened by 1 base and J by 5 bases, with 8 bases between the two germline ends. The germline CDR1 and CDR2 sequences are MGHRA and YSYEKL. Assay used: immunoSEQ multiplex PCR; TCRdb lists only in-frame clones, some missing. The table has about 120,000 clones, around 90% seen once; the top ten hold 3.5% to 4%. Sequencing was done on a sample of peripheral blood. The TCR was taken from a woman aged 55-70 years with COVID-19, enrolled during active disease. J is TRBJ2-5 and V is TRBV4-1, with D perhaps matching TRBD1 (5 bases). This chain's CDR3 is CASSQAGLETQYF. For the CDR3, the DNA is TGCGCCAGCAGCCAAGCAGGGTTGGAGACCCAGTACTTC.